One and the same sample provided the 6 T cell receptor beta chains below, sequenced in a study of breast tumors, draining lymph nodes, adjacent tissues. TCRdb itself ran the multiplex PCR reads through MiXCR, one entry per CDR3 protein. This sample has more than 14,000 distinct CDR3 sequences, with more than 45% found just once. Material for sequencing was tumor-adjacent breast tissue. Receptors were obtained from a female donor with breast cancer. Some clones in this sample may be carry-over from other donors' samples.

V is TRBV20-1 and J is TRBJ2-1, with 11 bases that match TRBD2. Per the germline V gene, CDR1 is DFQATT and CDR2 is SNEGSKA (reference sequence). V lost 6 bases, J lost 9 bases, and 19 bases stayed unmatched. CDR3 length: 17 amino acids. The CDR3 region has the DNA TGCAGTGCCCAAGCCCCGGGACTAGCGGCAGGGCCGGCTGAGCAGTTCTTC. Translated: CSAQAPGLAAGPAEQFF.

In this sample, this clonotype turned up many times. Here the CDR3 DNA reads TGTGCCAGCAGTTCAGCACGCAGGGGATACAATGAGCAGTTCTTC. Translating it yields CASSSARRGYNEQFF. This rearrangement joins TRBV6-6 to TRBJ2-1; tentative D call: TRBD1 (6 bases). CDR1 and CDR2 from the germline V gene are MNHNY and SVGAGI (reference sequence). With 4 bases removed from V and 4 bases from J, the gap between germline ends came to 14 bases. The CDR3 totals 15 residues.

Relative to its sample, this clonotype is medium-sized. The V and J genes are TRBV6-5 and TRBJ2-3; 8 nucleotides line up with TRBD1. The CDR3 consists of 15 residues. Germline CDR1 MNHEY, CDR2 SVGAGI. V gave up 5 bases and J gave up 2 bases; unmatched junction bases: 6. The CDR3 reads CASSRRDRLTDTQYF. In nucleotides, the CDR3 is TGTGCCAGCAGTCGCCGGGACAGGCTCACAGATACGCAGTATTTT.

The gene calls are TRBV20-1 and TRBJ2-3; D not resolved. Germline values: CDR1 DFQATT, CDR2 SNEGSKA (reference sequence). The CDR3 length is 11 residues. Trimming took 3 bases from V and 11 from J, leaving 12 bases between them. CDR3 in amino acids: CSASRRNEQYF. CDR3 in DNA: TGCAGTGCTAGCCGGCGCAATGAGCAGTATTTT.

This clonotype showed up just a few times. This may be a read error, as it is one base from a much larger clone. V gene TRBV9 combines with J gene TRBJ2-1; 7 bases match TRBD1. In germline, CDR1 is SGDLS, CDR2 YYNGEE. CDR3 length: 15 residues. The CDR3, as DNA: TGTGCCAGCAGCGCGACCGGGACAGAACACAATGAGCCGTTCTTC. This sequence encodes CASSATGTEHNEPFF. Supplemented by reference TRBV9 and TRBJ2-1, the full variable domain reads DSGVTQTPKHLITATGQRVTLRCSPRSGDLSVYWYQQSLDQGLQFLIQYYNGEERAKGNILERFSAQQFPDLHSELNLSSLELGDSALYFCASSATGTEHNEPFFGPGTRLTVL.

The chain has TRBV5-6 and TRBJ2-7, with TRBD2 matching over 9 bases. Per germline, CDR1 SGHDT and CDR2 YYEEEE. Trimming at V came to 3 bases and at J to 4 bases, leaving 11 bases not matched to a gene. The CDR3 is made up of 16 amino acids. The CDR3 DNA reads TGTGCCAGCAGCTCCGCGTTAGCGGGAGTAACTTACGAGCAGTACTTC. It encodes CASSSALAGVTYEQYF. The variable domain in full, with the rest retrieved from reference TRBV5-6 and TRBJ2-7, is DAGVTQSPTHLIKTRGQQVTLRCSPKSGHDTVSWYQQALGQGPQFIFQYYEEEERQRGNFPDRFSGHQFPNYSSELNVNALLLGDSALYLCASSSALAGVTYEQYFGPGTRLTVT.